This record looks at one T cell receptor (beta chain) sequence and its context. Its antigen is currently unknown. Deletions cut 2 bases from V and 5 bases from J, with 17 bases between. Per the germline V gene, CDR1 is SGHKS and CDR2 is YYEKEE (reference sequence). The CDR3 sequence is 15 residues long. Method: immunoSEQ multiplex PCR; TCRdb's copy keeps in-frame clones and lacks some. The table records millions of clones, roughly 95% of them present only once. This sample was taken from a study of shared clonotypes between healthy human individuals. Study overall: Each donor's CD8 memory used one plate, CD8 naive two, each CD4 subset three.

Findings and caveats of the study: Even with large depth, rarefaction showed that sorted-subset sequencing was incomplete. With few donors, the genetic and exposure-history diversity represented was limited.

Positive CCR7 selection of CD45RO-negative cells yielded the naive CD8 cells, and terminally differentiated effector memory CD45RA+ cells were excluded. The sequenced material came from naive CD8+ T cells sorted from blood. V and J are TRBV5-5 and TRBJ2-7; D is undetermined. This clonotype was obtained from a man younger than 30 in good health. Here the CDR3 reads CASSFGPSLVDEQYF. The CDR3 DNA is TGTGCCAGCAGCTTCGGACCCTCCTTAGTTGACGAGCAGTACTTC.